This T cell receptor (beta chain) was recovered during a study of CXCR3-negative and CXCR3-positive naive CD8 T cells (dated by TCRdb to about 2019). With respect to the entire study: In total, around 140 million TRB reads were obtained, or roughly 1.5 +/- 0.3 million reads per library. Data from around 11 donors, pooled across two independent experiments, went into the diversity and physicochemical repertoire analyses. For the TRBV-TRBJ cluster analysis, the naive subsets came from about five donors, while the memory cells came from 3 donors. Overall study outcomes, separate from this receptor: Comparably high repertoire diversity was found in both naive subsets, whereas much lower repertoire diversity was found in memory CD8+ T cells. Within the same donor, TRBV-TRBJ usage looked similar between naive CXCR3-negative and CXCR3-positive cells, but memory cells had distinct patterns. Compared with CXCR3-negative naive cells, CXCR3-positive naive cells had TRB CDR3s with higher hydrophobicity (lower Kidera factor 4), lower energy, and higher strength and volume indices. Because surface CD5, which has been linked to self-reactivity in mice, was comparable between naive subsets, TCR interaction strength was also inferred from TRB CDR3 physicochemical properties. Freshly isolated PBMCs were used for most assays because CXCR3 expression partially decreased after cryopreservation.

For every CD8+ T cell subset, hundreds of thousands of cells were flow-sorted straight into RLT lysis buffer, and each subset was sorted in triplicate. To keep memory contaminants out, a stringent definition of naive CD8+ T cells was applied: CD45RO-CCR7+CD27+CD95-. Peripheral blood mononuclear cells were isolated from buffy coats using standard density gradient centrifugation. Naive CXCR3-negative and CXCR3-positive CD8+ T cells were flow-sorted on a FACSAria III. An RNeasy Mini Kit was used to extract total RNA from the sorted cells. For this clonotype: Its antigen is unknown.

The run used a NextSeq 550. The Human TCR Profiling Kit (MiLaboratory) was used to make UMI-labeled 5' RACE TRB cDNA libraries. The full amount of extracted RNA was used for cDNA synthesis, and the full amount of resulting cDNA was used for PCR amplification. Libraries were prepared in parallel with an identical number of PCR cycles. Per the source publication's procedure: MIGEC and MiXCR extracted about 50,000 +/- 9,200 unique UMI-labeled TRB cDNA molecules per library, requiring at least two reads per UMI. On average, about 40,000 +/- 10,000 functional in-frame TRB CDR3 nucleotide clonotypes lacking stop codons were found per library. After downsampling to 5000 UMI-labeled TRB molecules per sample, diversity metrics such as normalized Shannon-Wiener and Chao1 were calculated in VDJtools. Clonotype-size-weighted physicochemical properties of the central five CDR3 residues (interaction energy, strength, volume and Kidera factor 4) were computed in VDJtools. Each CDR3 protein sequence appears as one entry after TCRdb reprocessed the reads, and no DNA is included. V and J calls and clone size were set by TCRdb, not the authors. In this sample's table one finds around 81,000 distinct CDR3 sequences. 1.6% of the sample rests with the top ten.

From the cysteine through the phenylalanine, the CDR3 covers 18 amino acids. A DNA sequence was not provided. As encoded in the germline V gene (reference sequence), CDR1 is SGHKS while CDR2 is YYEKEE. Sequenced material: naive CXCR3- CD8+ T cells from blood. What the cell subset or site label conveys for this sample: CD45RO-CCR7+CD27+CD95- naive CD8+ T cells lacking CXCR3 (TNR3-). Rearrangement joined TRBV5-5 to TRBJ1-6; TCRdb's D call, TRBD1, is unchecked because there is no DNA. This TCR was sampled from a human donor in good health. Some clones in this sample may be carry-over from other donors' samples. The CDR3 protein: CASSLDAPPGPYNSPLHF. The CDR3 plus the reference TRBV5-5 and TRBJ1-6 genes for the other parts give the full variable domain: DAGVTQSPTHLIKTRGQQVTLRCSPISGHKSVSWYQQVLGQGPQFIFQYYEKEERGRGNFPDRFSARQFPNYSSELNVNALLLGDSALYLCASSLDAPPGPYNSPLHFGNGTRLTVT.